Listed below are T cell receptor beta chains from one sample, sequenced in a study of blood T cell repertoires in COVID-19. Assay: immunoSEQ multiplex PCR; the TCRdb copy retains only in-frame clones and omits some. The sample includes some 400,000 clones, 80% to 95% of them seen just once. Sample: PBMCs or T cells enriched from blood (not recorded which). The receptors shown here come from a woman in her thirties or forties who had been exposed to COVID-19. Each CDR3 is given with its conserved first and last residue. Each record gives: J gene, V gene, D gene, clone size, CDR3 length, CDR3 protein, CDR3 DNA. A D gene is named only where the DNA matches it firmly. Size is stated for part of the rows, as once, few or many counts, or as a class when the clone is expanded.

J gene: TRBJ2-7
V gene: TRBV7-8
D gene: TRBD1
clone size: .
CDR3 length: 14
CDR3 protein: CASSSDRGLGEQYF
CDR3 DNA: TGTGCCAGCAGCTCCGACAGGGGCCTCGGCGAGCAGTACTTC

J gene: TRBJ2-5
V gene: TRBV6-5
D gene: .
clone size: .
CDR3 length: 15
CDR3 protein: CASSSRHAGRETQYF
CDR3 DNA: TGTGCCAGCAGCTCCCGACACGCCGGTAGAGAGACCCAGTACTTC

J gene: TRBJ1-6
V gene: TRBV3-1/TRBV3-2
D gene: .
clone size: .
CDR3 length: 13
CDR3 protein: CASSLIAGGALHF
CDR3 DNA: TGTGCCAGCAGCCTCATCGCTGGCGGGGCCCTCCACTTT

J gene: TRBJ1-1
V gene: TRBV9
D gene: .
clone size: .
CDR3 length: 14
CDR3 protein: CASSVDTGGTEAFF
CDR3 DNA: TGTGCCAGCAGCGTAGATACCGGAGGGACTGAAGCTTTCTTT

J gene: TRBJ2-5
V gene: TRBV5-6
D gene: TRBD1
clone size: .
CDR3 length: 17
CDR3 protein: CASSLDPDRGRWETQYF
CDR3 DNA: TGTGCCAGCAGCTTGGACCCGGACAGGGGGCGCTGGGAGACCCAGTACTTC

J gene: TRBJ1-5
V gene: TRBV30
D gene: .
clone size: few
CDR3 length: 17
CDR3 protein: CAWRGGKFSTSNQPQHF
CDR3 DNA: TGTGCCTGGAGAGGGGGAAAATTTTCGACGAGCAATCAGCCCCAGCATTTT

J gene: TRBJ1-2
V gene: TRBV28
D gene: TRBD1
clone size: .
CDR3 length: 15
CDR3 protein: CASSIASGTGGYRTF
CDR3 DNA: TGTGCCAGCAGTATCGCCTCCGGGACAGGCGGCTATAGGACCTTC

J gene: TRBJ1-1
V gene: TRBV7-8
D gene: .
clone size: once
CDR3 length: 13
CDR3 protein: CASNNRRNTEAFF
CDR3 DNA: TGTGCCAGCAATAACAGGCGGAACACTGAAGCTTTCTTT

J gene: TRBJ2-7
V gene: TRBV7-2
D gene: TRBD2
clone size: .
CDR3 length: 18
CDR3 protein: CASSSASTSGLSSYEQYF
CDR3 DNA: TGTGCCAGCAGCTCTGCCTCGACTAGCGGACTGAGCTCCTACGAGCAGTACTTC

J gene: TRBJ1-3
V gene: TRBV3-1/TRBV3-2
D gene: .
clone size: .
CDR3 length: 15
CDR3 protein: CASSRGRSTGNTIYF
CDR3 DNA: TGTGCCAGCAGCCGGGGGAGGTCAACTGGAAACACCATATATTTT

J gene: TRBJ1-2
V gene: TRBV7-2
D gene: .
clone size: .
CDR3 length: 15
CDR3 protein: CASSFRWETNYGYTF
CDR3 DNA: TGTGCCAGCAGCTTTAGGTGGGAGACTAACTATGGCTACACCTTC

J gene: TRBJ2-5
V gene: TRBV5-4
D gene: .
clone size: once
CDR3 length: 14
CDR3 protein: CASSSTPKYETQYF
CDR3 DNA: TGTGCCAGCAGCTCAACACCGAAATATGAAACCCAGTACTTC

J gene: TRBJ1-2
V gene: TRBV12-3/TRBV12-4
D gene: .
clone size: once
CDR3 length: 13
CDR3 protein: CASSQGVLGGYTF
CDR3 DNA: TGTGCCAGCAGTCAAGGGGTCCTGGGCGGCTACACCTTC

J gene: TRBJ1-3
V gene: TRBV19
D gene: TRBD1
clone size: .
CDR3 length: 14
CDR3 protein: CASRPGQGLNTIYF
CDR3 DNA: TGTGCCAGTCGGCCCGGACAGGGATTAAACACCATATATTTT

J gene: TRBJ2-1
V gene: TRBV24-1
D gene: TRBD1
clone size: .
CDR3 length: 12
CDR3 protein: CATSEQGHEQFF
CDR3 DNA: TGTGCCACCAGTGAACAGGGGCATGAGCAGTTCTTC

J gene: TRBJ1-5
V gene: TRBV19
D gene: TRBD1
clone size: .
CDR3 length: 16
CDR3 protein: CASSPHQGGSNQPQHF
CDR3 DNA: TGTGCCAGTAGTCCTCATCAGGGGGGAAGCAATCAGCCCCAGCATTTT

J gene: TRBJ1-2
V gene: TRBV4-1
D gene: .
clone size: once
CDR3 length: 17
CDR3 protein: CASSQLYPTGDSYGYTF
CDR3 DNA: TGCGCCAGCAGCCAGCTCTACCCGACGGGGGATTCCTATGGCTACACCTTC

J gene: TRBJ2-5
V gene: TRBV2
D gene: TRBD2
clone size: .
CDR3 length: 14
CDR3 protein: CASTGGGAGETQYF
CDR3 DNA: TGTGCCAGCACCGGCGGGGGGGCCGGGGAGACCCAGTACTTC

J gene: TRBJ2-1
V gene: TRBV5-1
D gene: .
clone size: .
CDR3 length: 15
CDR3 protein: CASSLEGLSYNEQFF
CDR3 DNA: TGCGCCAGCAGCTTGGAGGGACTCTCCTACAATGAGCAGTTCTTC

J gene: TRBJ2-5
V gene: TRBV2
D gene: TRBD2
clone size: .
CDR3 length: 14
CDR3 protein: CASSVGGGGETQYF
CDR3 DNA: TGTGCCAGCAGTGTGGGCGGGGGAGGAGAGACCCAGTACTTC

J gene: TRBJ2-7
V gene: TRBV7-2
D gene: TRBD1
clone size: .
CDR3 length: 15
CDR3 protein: CASSLGDSFSYEQYF
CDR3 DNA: TGTGCCAGCAGCTTAGGGGACAGCTTCTCCTACGAGCAGTACTTC

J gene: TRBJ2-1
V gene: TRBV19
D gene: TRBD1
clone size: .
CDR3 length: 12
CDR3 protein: CASSRGRFEQFF
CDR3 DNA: TGTGCCAGCTCCAGGGGGCGGTTTGAGCAGTTCTTC

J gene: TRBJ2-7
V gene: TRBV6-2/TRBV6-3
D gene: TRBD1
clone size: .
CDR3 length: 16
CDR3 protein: CASSNPGQGAVYEQYF
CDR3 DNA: TGTGCCAGCAGCAACCCAGGACAGGGGGCCGTTTACGAGCAGTACTTC

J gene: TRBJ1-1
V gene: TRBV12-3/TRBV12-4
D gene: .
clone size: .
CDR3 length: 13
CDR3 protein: CASSLKRNTEAFF
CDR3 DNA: TGTGCCAGCAGTTTAAAGAGAAACACTGAAGCTTTCTTT

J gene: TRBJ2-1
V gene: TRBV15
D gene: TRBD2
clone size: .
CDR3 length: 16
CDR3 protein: CATSREASGGVNEQFF
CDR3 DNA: TGTGCCACCAGCAGAGAAGCTAGCGGGGGGGTCAATGAGCAGTTCTTC

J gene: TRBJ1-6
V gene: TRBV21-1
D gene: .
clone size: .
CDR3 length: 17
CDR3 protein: CASSRGNRDRDSSPLHF
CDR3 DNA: TGTGCCAGCAGCCGCGGAAACCGGGACAGGGATAGTTCACCCCTCCACTTT

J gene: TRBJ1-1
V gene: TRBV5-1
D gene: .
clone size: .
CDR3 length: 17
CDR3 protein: CASSLGFARGQNTEAFF
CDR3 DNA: TGCGCCAGCAGCTTGGGATTTGCCAGGGGACAGAACACTGAAGCTTTCTTT

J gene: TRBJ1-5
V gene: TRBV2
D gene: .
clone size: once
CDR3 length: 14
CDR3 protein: CASTHRVGNQPQHF
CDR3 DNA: TGTGCCAGCACGCACAGGGTGGGCAATCAGCCCCAGCATTTT

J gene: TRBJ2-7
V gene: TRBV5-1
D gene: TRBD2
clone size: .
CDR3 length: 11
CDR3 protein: CASSGGTSQYF
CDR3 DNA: TGCGCCAGCAGCGGAGGGACTAGTCAGTACTTC

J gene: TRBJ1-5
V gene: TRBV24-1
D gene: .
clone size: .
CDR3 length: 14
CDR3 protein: CATSGGGGNQPQHF
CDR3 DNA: TGTGCCACCAGTGGAGGGGGTGGCAATCAGCCCCAGCATTTT

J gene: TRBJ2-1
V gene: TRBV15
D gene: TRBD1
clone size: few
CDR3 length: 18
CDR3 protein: CATSREGSWTGIFDEQFF
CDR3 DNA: TGTGCCACCAGCAGAGAAGGAAGCTGGACAGGGATCTTCGATGAGCAGTTCTTC

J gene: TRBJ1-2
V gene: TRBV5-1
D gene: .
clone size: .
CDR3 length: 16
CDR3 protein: CASSWGTSSANYGYTF
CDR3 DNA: TGCGCCAGCAGCTGGGGGACTTCCTCAGCTAACTATGGCTACACCTTC

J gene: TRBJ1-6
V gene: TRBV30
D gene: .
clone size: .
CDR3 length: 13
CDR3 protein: CAFEAGFYSPLHF
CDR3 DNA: TGTGCCTTCGAGGCGGGCTTTTATTCACCCCTCCACTTT

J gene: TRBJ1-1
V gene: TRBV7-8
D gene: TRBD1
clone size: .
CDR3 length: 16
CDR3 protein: CASSLRTGALNTEAFF
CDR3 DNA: TGTGCCAGCAGCCTGAGGACAGGGGCATTGAACACTGAAGCTTTCTTT

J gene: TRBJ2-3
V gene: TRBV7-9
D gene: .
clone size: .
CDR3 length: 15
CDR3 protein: CASSKREYSTDTQYF
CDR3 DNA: TGTGCCAGCAGCAAAAGGGAGTATAGCACAGATACGCAGTATTTT

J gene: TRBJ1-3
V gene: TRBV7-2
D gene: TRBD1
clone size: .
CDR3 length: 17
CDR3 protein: CASSGPGQAYSGNTIYF
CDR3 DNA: TGTGCCAGCAGCGGACCGGGACAGGCCTACTCTGGAAACACCATATATTTT

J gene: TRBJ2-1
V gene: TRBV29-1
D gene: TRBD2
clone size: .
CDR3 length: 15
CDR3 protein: CSVPKTSGYYNEQFF
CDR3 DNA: TGCAGCGTTCCTAAGACTAGCGGATACTACAATGAGCAGTTCTTC

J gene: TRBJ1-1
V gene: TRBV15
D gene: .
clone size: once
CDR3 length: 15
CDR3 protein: CATSRERQLNTEAFF
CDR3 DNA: TGTGCCACCAGCAGGGAGCGACAGCTGAACACTGAAGCTTTCTTT

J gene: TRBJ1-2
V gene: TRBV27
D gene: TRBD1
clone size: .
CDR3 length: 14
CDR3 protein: CASRPQTGENGYTF
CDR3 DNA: TGTGCCAGCAGACCTCAGACAGGGGAGAATGGCTACACCTTC

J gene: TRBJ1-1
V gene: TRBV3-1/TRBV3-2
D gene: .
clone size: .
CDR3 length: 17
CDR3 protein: CASSQESRGLLNTEAFF
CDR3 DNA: TGTGCCAGCAGCCAAGAATCAAGGGGACTTCTGAACACTGAAGCTTTCTTT

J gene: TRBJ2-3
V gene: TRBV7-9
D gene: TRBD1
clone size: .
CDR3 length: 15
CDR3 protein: CASSPPGTGGDTQYF
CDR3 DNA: TGTGCCAGCAGCCCGCCCGGGACAGGGGGAGATACGCAGTATTTT

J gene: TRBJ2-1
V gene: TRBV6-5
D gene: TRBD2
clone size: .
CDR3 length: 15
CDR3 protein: CASSLAGGAYNEQFF
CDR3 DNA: TGTGCCAGCAGCTTAGCGGGGGGGGCCTACAATGAGCAGTTCTTC

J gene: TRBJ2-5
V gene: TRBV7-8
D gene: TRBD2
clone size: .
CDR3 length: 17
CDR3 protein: CASSLGLARIAQETQYF
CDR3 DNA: TGTGCCAGCAGCCTTGGACTAGCGAGAATCGCACAAGAGACCCAGTACTTC

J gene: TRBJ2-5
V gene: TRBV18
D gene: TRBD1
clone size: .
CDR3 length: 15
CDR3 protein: CASSPRTGGQETQYF
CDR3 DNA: TGTGCCAGCTCACCACGGACAGGGGGCCAAGAGACCCAGTACTTC

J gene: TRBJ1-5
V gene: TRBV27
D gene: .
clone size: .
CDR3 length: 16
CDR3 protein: CASSLRTVPSNQPQHF
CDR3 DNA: TGTGCCAGCAGTTTACGGACAGTACCTAGCAATCAGCCCCAGCATTTT

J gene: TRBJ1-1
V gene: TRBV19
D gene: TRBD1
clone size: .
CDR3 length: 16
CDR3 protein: CASTPGDRGSNTEAFF
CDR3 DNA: TGTGCCAGTACCCCCGGGGACAGGGGGTCGAACACTGAAGCTTTCTTT

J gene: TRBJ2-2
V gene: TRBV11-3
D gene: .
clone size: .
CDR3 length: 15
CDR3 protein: CASSPGLLNTGELFF
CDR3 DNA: TGTGCCAGCAGCCCCGGTTTGTTGAACACCGGGGAGCTGTTTTTT

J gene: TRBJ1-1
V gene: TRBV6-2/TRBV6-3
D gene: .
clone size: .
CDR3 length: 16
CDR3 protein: CASSYLGSLGNTEAFF
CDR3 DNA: TGTGCCAGCAGTTACCTCGGGAGCCTAGGGAACACTGAAGCTTTCTTT

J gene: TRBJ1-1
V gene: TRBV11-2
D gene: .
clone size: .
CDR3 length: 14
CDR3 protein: CASRIPWRGPEAFF
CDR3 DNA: TGTGCCAGCAGGATTCCCTGGCGGGGTCCTGAAGCTTTCTTT

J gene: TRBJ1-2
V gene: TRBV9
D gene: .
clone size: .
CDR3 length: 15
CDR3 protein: CASSVGLAANYGYTF
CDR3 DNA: TGTGCCAGCAGCGTAGGTTTGGCAGCTAACTATGGCTACACCTTC

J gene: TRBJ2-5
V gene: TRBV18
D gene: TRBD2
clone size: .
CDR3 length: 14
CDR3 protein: CASSPQAGEETQYF
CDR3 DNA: TGTGCCAGCTCACCGCAGGCGGGGGAAGAGACCCAGTACTTC

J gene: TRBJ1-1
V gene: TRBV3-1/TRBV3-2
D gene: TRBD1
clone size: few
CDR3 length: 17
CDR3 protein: CASSQDKGAEGLAEAFF
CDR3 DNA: TGTGCCAGCAGCCAAGACAAGGGGGCTGAAGGATTGGCTGAAGCTTTCTTT

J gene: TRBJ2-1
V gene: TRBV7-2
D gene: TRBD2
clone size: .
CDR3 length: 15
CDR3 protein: CASSQGLAGNNEQFF
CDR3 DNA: TGTGCCAGCAGCCAAGGACTAGCGGGAAACAATGAGCAGTTCTTC

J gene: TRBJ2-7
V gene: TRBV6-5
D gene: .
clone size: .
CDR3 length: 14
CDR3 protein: CASSLSDGGYEQYF
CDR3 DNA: TGTGCCAGCAGTCTCTCGGATGGAGGCTACGAGCAGTACTTC